The rows below give T cell receptor beta chains drawn from one sample of a study of spatial heterogeneity in lung cancer. TCRdb called the 5' RACE reads again in MiXCR, with one record for every CDR3 protein. The data contain 35,000 to 50,000 distinct CDR3 sequences, more than 20% of them singletons. The source was PBMCs, collected at follow-up. Receptors originate from a female donor with early-stage non-small cell lung cancer. CDR3s include the opening cysteine and the closing phenylalanine or tryptophan. Each record gives: D gene, J gene, V gene, clone size, CDR3 protein, CDR3 DNA. D genes are given only for firm matches. For some rows the clone size is stated as once, few or many, or as a class when expanded; others skip it.

NA	TRBJ2-7	TRBV6-5	NA	CASRYLSTGYYEQYF	TGTGCCAGCAGATACCTGTCGACAGGCTACTACGAGCAGTACTTC
NA	TRBJ1-1	TRBV7-2	many	CASSFYTEAFF	TGTGCCAGCAGCTTCTACACAGAAGCTTTCTTT
NA	TRBJ1-1	TRBV3-1	many	CASSTGNTEAFF	TGTGCCAGCTCGACAGGGAACACTGAAGCTTTCTTT
TRBD2	TRBJ2-7	TRBV20-1	many	CSARGPSGGSYEQYF	TGCAGTGCTAGAGGGCCTAGCGGGGGCTCCTACGAGCAGTACTTC
NA	TRBJ2-5	TRBV2	NA	CASSEEGSPETQYF	TGTGCCAGCAGTGAAGAGGGTAGTCCAGAGACCCAGTACTTC
TRBD1	TRBJ2-7	TRBV9	many	CASSDQTGDEQYF	TGTGCCAGCAGCGACCAGACAGGGGACGAGCAGTACTTC
NA	TRBJ1-6	TRBV15	NA	CATSREGGITYNSPLHF	TGTGCCACCAGCAGAGAGGGGGGGATCACCTATAATTCACCCCTCCACTTT
NA	TRBJ1-2	TRBV12-3/TRBV12-4	NA	CASSSSGTRDGYTF	TGTGCCAGCAGTTCATCCGGGACGAGGGATGGCTACACCTTC
TRBD1	TRBJ1-1	TRBV10-3	many	CAIGGTGGTEAFF	TGTGCCATCGGAGGGACAGGGGGAACTGAAGCTTTCTTT
TRBD2	TRBJ2-1	TRBV29-1	NA	CSVRGTSAYNEQFF	TGCAGCGTGAGGGGGACTAGCGCTTACAATGAGCAGTTCTTC
TRBD1	TRBJ1-2	TRBV27	NA	CASPGQGEQGYTF	TGTGCCAGCCCGGGACAGGGCGAACAAGGCTACACCTTC
NA	TRBJ2-3	TRBV6-5	NA	CASSGADTQYF	TGTGCCAGCAGTGGTGCGGATACGCAGTATTTT
TRBD2	TRBJ2-5	TRBV3-1	many	CASSQDWTGGSSETQYF	TGTGCCAGCAGCCAAGATTGGACGGGAGGCAGTAGTGAGACCCAGTACTTC
NA	TRBJ2-5	TRBV6-5	many	CASSYDPPQANQETQYF	TGTGCCAGCAGTTATGATCCGCCCCAGGCTAATCAAGAGACCCAGTACTTC
NA	TRBJ2-2	TRBV2	NA	CASRAGESGELFF	TGTGCCAGCAGGGCCGGGGAGTCCGGGGAGCTGTTTTTT
TRBD2	TRBJ2-2	TRBV7-2	NA	CASSLGLAGATGELFF	TGTGCCAGCAGCCTTGGACTAGCGGGAGCGACGGGGGAGCTGTTTTTT
NA	TRBJ2-2	TRBV5-1	few	CASSLGHRNTGELFF	TGCGCCAGCAGCTTGGGACACCGGAACACCGGGGAGCTGTTTTTT
NA	TRBJ1-3	TRBV20-1	few	CSARDGGRTGNTIYF	TGCAGTGCTAGAGATGGTGGAAGGACTGGAAACACCATATATTTT
NA	TRBJ2-7	TRBV7-2	few	CASSLRLTAYEQYF	TGTGCCAGCAGCTTAAGGTTGACGGCGTACGAGCAGTACTTC
NA	TRBJ1-2	TRBV7-9	few	CASRPGTRDGYTF	TGTGCCAGCCGCCCCGGGACTCGAGATGGCTACACCTTC
TRBD2	TRBJ2-1	TRBV30	many	CAWSVLAGVSIYNEQFF	TGTGCCTGGAGTGTACTAGCGGGCGTCTCTATCTACAATGAGCAGTTCTTC
TRBD2	TRBJ2-7	TRBV20-1	NA	CSARALAGGEQYF	TGCAGTGCTAGAGCGTTAGCGGGAGGCGAGCAGTACTTC
NA	TRBJ1-5	TRBV10-1	NA	CAGPNQPQHF	TGCGCCGGACCAAATCAGCCCCAGCATTTT
NA	TRBJ1-1	TRBV7-2	NA	CASSPTNTEAFF	TGTGCCAGCAGCCCGACGAACACTGAAGCTTTCTTT
NA	TRBJ1-1	TRBV11-1	NA	CASSSVTGSTEAFF	TGTGCCAGCAGCTCAGTCACAGGCTCCACTGAAGCTTTCTTT
NA	TRBJ2-7	TRBV27	NA	CASRGAINSYEQYF	TGTGCCAGCAGGGGAGCTATTAACTCCTACGAGCAGTACTTC
NA	TRBJ2-5	TRBV27	NA	CASSLRRTGETQYF	TGTGCCAGCAGTTTACGGCGGACCGGAGAGACCCAGTACTTC
TRBD1	TRBJ1-6	TRBV6-6	NA	CAIQDRPAYNSPLHF	TGTGCCATCCAGGACAGGCCAGCCTATAATTCACCCCTCCACTTT